This entry lists 8 T cell receptor beta chains sequenced from one sample in a study of response to subunit inactivated influenza vaccine. Using its own MiXCR run on the RT-PCR reads, TCRdb lists one record per CDR3 protein. The repertoire includes around 850,000 distinct CDR3 sequences, approximately 18% of them detected once, and approximately 10% sits in the top ten. Material: PBMCs from blood, obtained less than 6 days after vaccination. Receptors were obtained from a man aged 50-59 years who received an inactivated influenza vaccine.

The chain uses TRBV12-3 or TRBV12-4 and TRBJ2-7; D perhaps matches TRBD1 (6 bases). Deletions cut 3 bases from V and 6 bases from J, with 9 bases between. The CDR3 loop spans 12 amino acids. This chain's CDR3 is CASSFNRAEQYF. The CDR3 nucleotides read TGTGCCAGCAGTTTCAACAGGGCCGAGCAGTACTTC.

This sequence joins TRBV2 and TRBJ2-1; no firm D call. The CDR3 spans 11 residues. Trimming cost V 6 bases and J 9 bases, with 9 bases left between them. Germline CDR1 and CDR2: SNHLY and FYNNEI. The CDR3 protein is CASRPEIEQFF. The CDR3 DNA is TGTGCCAGCAGACCAGAAATTGAGCAGTTCTTC.

The DNA of the CDR3 is TGCAGTGCCCCGATTTCGCTAGCGGGAGTACCTGCCACAGATACGCAGTATTTT. Protein product: CSAPISLAGVPATDTQYF. The J gene is TRBJ2-3, the V gene TRBV20-1, with 10 bases matching TRBD2. Trimming cost V 6 bases and J 2 bases; bases outside gene matches: 17. The CDR3 runs to 18 residues. Germline CDR1 DFQATT, CDR2 SNEGSKA (reference sequence).

V usage is TRBV7-6 and J usage is TRBJ2-3, with 10 bases fitting TRBD2. V dropped 6 bases and J dropped 0; count of bases not matched to a gene: 15. Germline-derived CDR1 and CDR2 are SGHVS and FNYEAQ. This CDR3 has 19 residues. CDR3: CASRPSSLALAGSTDTQYF. In DNA form, the CDR3 reads TGTGCCAGCAGACCGAGCTCCCTCGCACTAGCGGGGAGCACAGATACGCAGTATTTT.

CDR3 region: CASSLVAGGRYTEAFF. CDR3 in DNA: TGTGCCAGCAGCTTAGTGGCGGGGGGCCGTTACACTGAAGCTTTCTTT. The rearrangement links TRBV7-2 to TRBJ1-1; D possibly corresponds to TRBD1 (6 bases). The CDR3 totals 16 residues. Germline V lookup: CDR1 SGHTA, CDR2 FQGNSA. V lost 1 base to trimming and J lost 3 bases, with 15 bases between them. The full variable domain, completed using reference TRBV7-2 and TRBJ1-1, is GAGVSQSPSNKVTEKGKDVELRCDPISGHTALYWYRQSLGQGLEFLIYFQGNSAPDKSGLPSDRFSAERTGGSVSTLTIQRTQQEDSAVYLCASSLVAGGRYTEAFFGQGTRLTVV.

The V and J genes are TRBV20-1 and TRBJ2-7; D uncertain. Germline loops: CDR1 DFQATT, CDR2 SNEGSKA (reference sequence). This CDR3 region has 14 residues. Trimming shortened V by 0 bases and J by 1 base, and 10 bases separated the two germline ends. The CDR3 reads CSARDPPGSYEQYF. In DNA form, the CDR3 reads TGCAGTGCTAGAGATCCGCCGGGTTCCTACGAGCAGTACTTC.

CDR3 in DNA: TGTGCCAGTAGTATAGGGACAGGGATCAGCGGGGAGCTGTTTTTT. This translates into CASSIGTGISGELFF. V and J are TRBV19 and TRBJ2-2, with 8 bases aligning to TRBD1. Trimming took 1 base from V and 7 from J; bases not matched to a gene: 5. CDR3 length: 15 amino acids. Germline CDR1 and CDR2: LNHDA and SQIVND (reference sequence).

The table lists this clonotype with a few counts. The rearrangement uses TRBV12-3 or TRBV12-4 and TRBJ1-3; D call uncertain. V dropped 1 base and J dropped 0 bases, with 13 bases sitting between them. This CDR3 is 17 amino acids long. The CDR3 region is CASSLGRLLSSGNTIYF. The CDR3 nucleotides are TGTGCCAGCAGTTTAGGCAGGCTCCTCTCCTCTGGAAACACCATATATTTT.